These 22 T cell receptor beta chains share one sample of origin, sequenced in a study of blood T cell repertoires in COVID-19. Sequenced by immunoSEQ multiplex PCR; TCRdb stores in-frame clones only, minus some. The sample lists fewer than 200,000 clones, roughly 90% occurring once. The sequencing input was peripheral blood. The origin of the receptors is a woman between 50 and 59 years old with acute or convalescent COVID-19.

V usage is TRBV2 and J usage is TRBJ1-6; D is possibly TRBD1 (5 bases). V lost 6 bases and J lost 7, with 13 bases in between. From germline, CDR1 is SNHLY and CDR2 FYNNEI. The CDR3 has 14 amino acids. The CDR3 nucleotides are TGTGCCAGCAGATTTGAGCAGGGAAATTCACCCCTCCACTTT. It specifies CASRFEQGNSPLHF.

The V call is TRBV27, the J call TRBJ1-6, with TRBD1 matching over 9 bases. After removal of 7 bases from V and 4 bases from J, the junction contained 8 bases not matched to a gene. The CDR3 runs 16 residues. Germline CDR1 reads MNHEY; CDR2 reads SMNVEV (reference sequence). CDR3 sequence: CASTTRDRAYNSPLHF. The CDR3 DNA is TGTGCCAGCACCACCCGGGACAGGGCTTATAATTCACCCCTCCACTTT.

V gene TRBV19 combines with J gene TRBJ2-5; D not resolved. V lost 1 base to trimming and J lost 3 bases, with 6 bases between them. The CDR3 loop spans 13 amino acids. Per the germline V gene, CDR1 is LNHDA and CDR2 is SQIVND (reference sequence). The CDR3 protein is CASSIGSKETQYF. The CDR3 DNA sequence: TGTGCCAGTAGTATAGGGTCTAAAGAGACCCAGTACTTC.

The CDR3 DNA follows: TGCGCCAGCAGCTTATCCGGGACTAGCGGGACCTCCCCGTACTTC. Translated: CASSLSGTSGTSPYF. This sequence joins TRBV5-1 and TRBJ2-7; 13 bases fit TRBD2. V lost 2 bases to trimming and J lost 12 bases; unmatched junction nucleotides: 11. Germline-derived CDR1 and CDR2 are SGHRS and YFSETQ. This CDR3 region has 15 residues.

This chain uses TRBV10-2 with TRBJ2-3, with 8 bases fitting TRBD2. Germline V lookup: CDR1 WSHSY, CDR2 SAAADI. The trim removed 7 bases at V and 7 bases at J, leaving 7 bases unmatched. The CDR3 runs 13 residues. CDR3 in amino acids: CASTRLARYTQYF. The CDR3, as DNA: TGCGCCAGCACCCGACTAGCGCGATATACGCAGTATTTT.

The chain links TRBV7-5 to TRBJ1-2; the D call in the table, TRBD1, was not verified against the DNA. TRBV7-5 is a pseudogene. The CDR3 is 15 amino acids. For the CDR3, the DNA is TGTGTCAGAAGCCGACGACAGGGATGTAACTATGGCTACACCTTC. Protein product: CVRSRRQGCNYGYTF.

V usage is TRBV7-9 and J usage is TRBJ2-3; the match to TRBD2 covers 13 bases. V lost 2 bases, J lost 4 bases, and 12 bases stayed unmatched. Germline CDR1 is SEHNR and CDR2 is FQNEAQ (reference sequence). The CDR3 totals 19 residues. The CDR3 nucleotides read TGTGCCAGCAGCTTAAAGGGACTAGCGGGGCTAAGCCTACCAGATACGCAGTATTTT. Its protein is CASSLKGLAGLSLPDTQYF.

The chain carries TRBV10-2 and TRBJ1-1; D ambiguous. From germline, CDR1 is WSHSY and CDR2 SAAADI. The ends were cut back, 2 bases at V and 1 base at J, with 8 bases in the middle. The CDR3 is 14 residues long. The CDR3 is CASSEEWANTEAFF. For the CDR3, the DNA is TGCGCCAGCAGTGAGGAATGGGCGAACACTGAAGCTTTCTTT.

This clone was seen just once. The CDR3, as DNA: TGCGCCAGTGGAGTCTCAGGGGCCTCGGCCAAAAACATTCAGTACTTC. Translated: CASGVSGASAKNIQYF. This chain connects TRBV5-1 to TRBJ2-4; D might be TRBD1 (6 bases). The CDR3 spans 16 residues. CDR1 SGHRS and CDR2 YFSETQ come from the germline V gene. Trimming removed 8 bases from V and 1 base from J, with 19 bases in between.

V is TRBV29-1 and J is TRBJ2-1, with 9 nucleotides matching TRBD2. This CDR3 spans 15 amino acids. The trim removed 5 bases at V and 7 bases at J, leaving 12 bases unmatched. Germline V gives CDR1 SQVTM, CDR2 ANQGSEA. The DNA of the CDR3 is TGCAGCGTTCCGCCGCAGGGTAGCGGGAGAAATGAGCAGTTCTTC. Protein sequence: CSVPPQGSGRNEQFF.

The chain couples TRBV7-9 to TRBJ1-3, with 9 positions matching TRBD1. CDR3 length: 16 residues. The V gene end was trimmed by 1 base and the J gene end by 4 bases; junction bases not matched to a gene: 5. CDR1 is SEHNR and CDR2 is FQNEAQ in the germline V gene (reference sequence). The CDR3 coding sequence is TGTGCCAGCAGCTTAGGGGACAGGGTTCCCGGAAACACCATATATTTT. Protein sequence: CASSLGDRVPGNTIYF. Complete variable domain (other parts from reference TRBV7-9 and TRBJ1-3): DTGVSQNPRHKITKRGQNVTFRCDPISEHNRLYWYRQTLGQGPEFLTYFQNEAQLEKSRLLSDRFSAERPKGSFSTLEIQRTEQGDSAMYLCASSLGDRVPGNTIYFGEGSWLTVV.

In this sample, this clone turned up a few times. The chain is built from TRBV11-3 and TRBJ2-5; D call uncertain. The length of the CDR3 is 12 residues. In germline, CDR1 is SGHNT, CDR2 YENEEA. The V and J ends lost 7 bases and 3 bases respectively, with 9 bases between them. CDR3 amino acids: CASTLREETQYF. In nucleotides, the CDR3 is TGTGCCAGCACCCTCCGAGAAGAGACCCAGTACTTC.

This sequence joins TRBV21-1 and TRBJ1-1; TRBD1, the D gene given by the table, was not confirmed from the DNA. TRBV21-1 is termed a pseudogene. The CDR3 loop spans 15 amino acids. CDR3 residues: CASSTKTGQLTEAFF. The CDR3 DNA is TGTGCCAGCAGCACCAAGACAGGGCAGTTAACTGAAGCTTTCTTT.

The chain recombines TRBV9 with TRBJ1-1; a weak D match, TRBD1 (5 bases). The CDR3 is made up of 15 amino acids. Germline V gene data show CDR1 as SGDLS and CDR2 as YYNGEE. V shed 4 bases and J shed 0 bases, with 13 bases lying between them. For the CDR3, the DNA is TGTGCCAGCAGCAAAGGGGTATCCTTGAACACTGAAGCTTTCTTT. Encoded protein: CASSKGVSLNTEAFF. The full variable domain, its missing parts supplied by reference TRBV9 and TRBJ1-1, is DSGVTQTPKHLITATGQRVTLRCSPRSGDLSVYWYQQSLDQGLQFLIQYYNGEERAKGNILERFSAQQFPDLHSELNLSSLELGDSALYFCASSKGVSLNTEAFFGQGTRLTVV.

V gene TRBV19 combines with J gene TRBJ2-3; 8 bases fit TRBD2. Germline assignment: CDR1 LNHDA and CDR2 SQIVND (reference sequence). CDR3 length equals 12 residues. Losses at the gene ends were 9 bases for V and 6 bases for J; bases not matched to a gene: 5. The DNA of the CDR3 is TGTGCCAGCAGGACTAGCTGGGATACGCAGTATTTT. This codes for CASRTSWDTQYF.

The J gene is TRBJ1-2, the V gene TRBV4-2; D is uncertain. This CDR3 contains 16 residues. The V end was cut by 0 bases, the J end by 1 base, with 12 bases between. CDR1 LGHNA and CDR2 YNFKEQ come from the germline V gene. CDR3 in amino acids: CASSQEYSAVNYGYTF. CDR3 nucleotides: TGTGCCAGCAGCCAAGAGTACAGTGCCGTTAACTATGGCTACACCTTC.

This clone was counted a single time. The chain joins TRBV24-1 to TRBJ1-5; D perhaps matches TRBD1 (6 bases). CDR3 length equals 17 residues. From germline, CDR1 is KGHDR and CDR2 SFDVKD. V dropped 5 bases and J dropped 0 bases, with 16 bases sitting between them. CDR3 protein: CATSVGRGADSNQPQHF. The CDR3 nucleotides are TGTGCCACCAGTGTCGGGAGGGGGGCAGATAGCAATCAGCCCCAGCATTTT.

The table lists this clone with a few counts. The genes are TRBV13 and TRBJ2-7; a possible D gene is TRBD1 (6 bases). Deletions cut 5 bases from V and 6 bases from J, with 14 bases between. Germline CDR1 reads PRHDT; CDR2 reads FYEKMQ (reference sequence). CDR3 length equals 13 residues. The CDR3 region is CASSARGLAEQYF. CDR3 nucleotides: TGTGCCAGCAGCGCCAGGGGTTTGGCCGAGCAGTACTTC.

The CDR3 here is CASSPRRPTGEQYF. The CDR3 DNA is TGTGCCAGCAGTCCTCGGCGCCCGACTGGGGAGCAGTACTTC. The gene calls are TRBV6-5 and TRBJ2-7; D is undetermined. Germline V lookup: CDR1 MNHEY, CDR2 SVGAGI. The CDR3 contains 14 residues. Trimming cost V 5 bases and J 7 bases, with 18 bases left between them.

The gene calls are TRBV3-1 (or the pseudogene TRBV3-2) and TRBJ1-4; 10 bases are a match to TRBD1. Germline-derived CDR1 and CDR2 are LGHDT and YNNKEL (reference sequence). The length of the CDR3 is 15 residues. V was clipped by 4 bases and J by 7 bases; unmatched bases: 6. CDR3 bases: TGTGCCAGCAGCCCTACCGGGACAGGGGTTGAAAAACTGTTTTTT. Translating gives CASSPTGTGVEKLFF.

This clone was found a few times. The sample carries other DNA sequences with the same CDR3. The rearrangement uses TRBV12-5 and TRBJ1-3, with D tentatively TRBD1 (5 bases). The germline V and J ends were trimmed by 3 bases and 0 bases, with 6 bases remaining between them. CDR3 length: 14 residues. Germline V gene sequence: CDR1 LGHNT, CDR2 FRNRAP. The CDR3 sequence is CASGLGVSGNTIYF. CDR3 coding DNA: TGTGCTAGTGGTTTAGGGGTCTCTGGAAACACCATATATTTT.

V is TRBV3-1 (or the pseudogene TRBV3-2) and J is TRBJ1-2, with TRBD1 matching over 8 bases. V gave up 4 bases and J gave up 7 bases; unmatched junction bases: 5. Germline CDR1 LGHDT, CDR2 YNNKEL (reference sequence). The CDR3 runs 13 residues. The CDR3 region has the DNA TGTGCCAGCAGCCCTGGACAGGGAGGTGGCTACACCTTC. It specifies CASSPGQGGGYTF.